These 5 T cell receptor beta chains originate from one sample sequenced in a study of shared clonotypes between healthy human individuals. Generated by immunoSEQ multiplex PCR, the TCRdb table keeps only in-frame clones and is missing some. The sample holds a few million clones, approximately 93% seen once. The specimen sequenced was naive CD4+ T cells from PBMCs. Subset described: CD45RA+ positively selected. The origin of the receptors is a man aged 18 to 35 in good health. Some clones in this sample may be carry-over from other donors' samples.

The V and J genes are TRBV28 and TRBJ2-7; the match to TRBD2 covers 11 bases. Looked up from germline, CDR1 is MDHEN and CDR2 is SYDVKM. V shed 6 bases and J 0 bases; nucleotides not matched to a gene: 7. CDR3 size: 16 residues. CDR3 sequence: CASRQGGLAGSYEQYF. DNA of the CDR3: TGTGCCAGCAGGCAGGGAGGACTAGCGGGCTCCTACGAGCAGTACTTC.

Comment on this clone: Other DNA sequences of this sample code for an identical CDR3. CDR3 DNA sequence: TGTGCCAGCAGCTTAGAGTCGGGACGTAGCTCCTACGAGCAGTACTTC. This sequence encodes CASSLESGRSSYEQYF. V is TRBV7-2 and J is TRBJ2-7; D is possibly TRBD1 or TRBD2 (5 bases each). CDR1 SGHTA and CDR2 FQGNSA come from the germline V gene. V lost 1 base and J 0 bases, leaving 13 bases between the germline ends. This CDR3 is 16 amino acids long. Together with reference TRBV7-2 and TRBJ2-7, the CDR3 gives the full variable domain: GAGVSQSPSNKVTEKGKDVELRCDPISGHTALYWYRQSLGQGLEFLIYFQGNSAPDKSGLPSDRFSAERTGGSVSTLTIQRTQQEDSAVYLCASSLESGRSSYEQYFGPGTRLTVT.

The V and J genes are TRBV29-1 and TRBJ1-1, with 9 bases identical to TRBD1. The germline CDR1 and CDR2 sequences are SQVTM and ANQGSEA. V gave up 7 bases and J gave up 5 bases; unmatched junction bases: 8. This CDR3 spans 13 amino acids. DNA for the CDR3: TGCAGCGGGGGACAGGGAGGTCTGACTGAAGCTTTCTTT. It codes for CSGGQGGLTEAFF.

The chain joins TRBV15 to TRBJ2-5, with TRBD1 identical over 9 bases. Germline V gene data show CDR1 as LNHNV and CDR2 as YYDKDF (reference sequence). V shed 5 bases and J 7 bases; nucleotides not matched to a gene: 14. This CDR3 is built from 16 residues. CDR3 sequence: CATSDGQGPPFGTQYF. The CDR3 region has the DNA TGTGCCACCAGCGACGGACAGGGGCCCCCATTTGGGACCCAGTACTTC.

The chain links TRBV2 to TRBJ2-2; a weak D match, TRBD2 (7 bases). Between the trimmed V and J ends, which lost 6 bases and 5 bases, there was a span of 22 bases. The CDR3 contains 17 residues. The germline V gene has CDR1 SNHLY and CDR2 FYNNEI. The DNA for the CDR3 is TGTGCCAGCAGGGGGACACCGGGACTAAGGGGAACCGGGGAGCTGTTTTTT. Translated, it gives CASRGTPGLRGTGELFF.